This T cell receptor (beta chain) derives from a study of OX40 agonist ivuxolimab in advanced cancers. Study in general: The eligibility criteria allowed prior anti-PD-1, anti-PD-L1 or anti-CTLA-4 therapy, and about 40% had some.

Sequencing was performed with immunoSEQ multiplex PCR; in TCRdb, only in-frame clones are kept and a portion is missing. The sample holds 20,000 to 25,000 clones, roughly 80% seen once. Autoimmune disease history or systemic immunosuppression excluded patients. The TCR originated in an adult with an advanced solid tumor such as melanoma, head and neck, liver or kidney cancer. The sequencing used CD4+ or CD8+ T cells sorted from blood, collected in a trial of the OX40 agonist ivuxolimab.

CDR3 protein: CAWNTGELFF. The CDR3 bases are TGTGCCTGGAATACCGGGGAGCTGTTTTTT. The gene calls are TRBV30 and TRBJ2-2, with unresolved D. The CDR3 is made up of 10 amino acids. V was trimmed by 4 bases and J by 5 bases, leaving 2 bases between them. CDR1 GTSNPN and CDR2 SVGIG come from the germline V gene (reference sequence).